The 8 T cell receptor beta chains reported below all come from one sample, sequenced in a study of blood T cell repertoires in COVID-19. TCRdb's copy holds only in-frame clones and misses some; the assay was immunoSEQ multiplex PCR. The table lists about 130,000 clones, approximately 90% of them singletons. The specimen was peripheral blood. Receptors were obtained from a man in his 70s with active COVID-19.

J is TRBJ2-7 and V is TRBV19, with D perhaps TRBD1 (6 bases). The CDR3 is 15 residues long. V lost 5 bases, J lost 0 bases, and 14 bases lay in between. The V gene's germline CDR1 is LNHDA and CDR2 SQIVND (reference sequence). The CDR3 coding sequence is TGTGCCAGTAGTCTCAGGGACACGAGCTCCTACGAGCAGTACTTC. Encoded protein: CASSLRDTSSYEQYF.

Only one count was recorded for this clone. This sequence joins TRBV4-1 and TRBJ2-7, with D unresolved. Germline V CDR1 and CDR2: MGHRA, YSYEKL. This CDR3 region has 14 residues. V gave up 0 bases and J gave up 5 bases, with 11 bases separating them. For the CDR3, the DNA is TGCGCCAGCAGCCAAGATTTGCGGCCGGACGAGCAGTACTTC. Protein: CASSQDLRPDEQYF.

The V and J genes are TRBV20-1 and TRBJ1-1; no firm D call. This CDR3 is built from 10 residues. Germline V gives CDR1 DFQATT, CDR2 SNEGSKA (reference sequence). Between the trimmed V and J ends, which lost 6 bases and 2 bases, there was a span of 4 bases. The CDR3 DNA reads TGCAGTGCCTTAAACACTGAAGCTTTCTTT. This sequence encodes CSALNTEAFF.

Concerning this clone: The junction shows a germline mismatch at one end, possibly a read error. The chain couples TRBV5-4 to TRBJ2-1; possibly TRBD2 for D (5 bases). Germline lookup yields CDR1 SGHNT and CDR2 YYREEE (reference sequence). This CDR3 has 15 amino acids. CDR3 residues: CASSYPGNRPNQQFF. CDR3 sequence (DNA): TGTGCCAGCAGCTATCCGGGAAACCGCCCCAATCAGCAGTTCTTC.

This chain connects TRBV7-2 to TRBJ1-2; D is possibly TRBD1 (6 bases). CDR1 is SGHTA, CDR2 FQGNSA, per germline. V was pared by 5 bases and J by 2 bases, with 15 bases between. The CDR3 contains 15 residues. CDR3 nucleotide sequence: TGTGCCAGCAGCCCACAGGGTTCCGGGAACTATGGCTACACCTTC. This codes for CASSPQGSGNYGYTF.

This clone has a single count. The CDR3 sequence is CASSLWPLAGGDDEQFF. Written as DNA, the CDR3 is TGTGCCAGCAGTTTATGGCCCCTAGCGGGAGGGGACGATGAGCAGTTCTTC. The chain couples TRBV27 to TRBJ2-1; 12 bases align to TRBD2. After removal of 1 base from V and 8 bases from J, the junction contained 9 bases not matched to a gene. This CDR3 is 17 amino acids long. CDR1 and CDR2 (germline): MNHEY, SMNVEV (reference sequence).

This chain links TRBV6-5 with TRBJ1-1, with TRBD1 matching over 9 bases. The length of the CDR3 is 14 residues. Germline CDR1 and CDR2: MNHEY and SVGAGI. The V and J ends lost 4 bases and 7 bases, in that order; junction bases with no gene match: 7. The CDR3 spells CASSFDEDRGEAFF. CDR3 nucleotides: TGTGCCAGCAGTTTCGACGAGGACAGGGGTGAAGCTTTCTTT.

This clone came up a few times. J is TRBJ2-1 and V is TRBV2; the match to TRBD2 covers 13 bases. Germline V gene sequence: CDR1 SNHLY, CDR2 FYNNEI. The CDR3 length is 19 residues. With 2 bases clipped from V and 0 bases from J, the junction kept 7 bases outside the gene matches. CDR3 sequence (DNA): TGTGCCAGCAGTGAATTCCCCGGGACTAGCGGGATCTCCTACAATGAGCAGTTCTTC. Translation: CASSEFPGTSGISYNEQFF.